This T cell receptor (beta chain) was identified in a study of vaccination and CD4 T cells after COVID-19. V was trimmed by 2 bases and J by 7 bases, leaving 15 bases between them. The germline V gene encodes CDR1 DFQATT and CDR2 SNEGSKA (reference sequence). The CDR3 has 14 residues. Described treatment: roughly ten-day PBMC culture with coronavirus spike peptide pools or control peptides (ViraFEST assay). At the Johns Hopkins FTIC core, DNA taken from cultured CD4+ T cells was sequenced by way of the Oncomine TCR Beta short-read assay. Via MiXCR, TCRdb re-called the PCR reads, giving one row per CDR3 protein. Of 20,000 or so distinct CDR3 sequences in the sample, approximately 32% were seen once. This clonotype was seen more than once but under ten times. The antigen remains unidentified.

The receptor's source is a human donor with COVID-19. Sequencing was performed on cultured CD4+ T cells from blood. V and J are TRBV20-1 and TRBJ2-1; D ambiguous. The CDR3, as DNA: TGCAGTGCTAGATCCCCCTGGGCCCATAATGAGCAGTTCTTC. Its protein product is CSARSPWAHNEQFF.